Presented here are 13 T cell receptor beta chains from one specimen sequenced in a study of circulating and synovial CD4+ cells in juvenile arthritis (dated by TCRdb to 2013 to 2014). The protocol used for the library was the immunoSEQ multiplex PCR assay. Sourced from immuneACCESS, this table was stored by TCRdb with only in-frame sequences that have V and J called. A share of the clones is absent; for the studies checked, an unresolved V gene accounts for under half, and the remainder has no known explanation. The sample profile shows about 34,000 clones; about 95% of them were found once. The ten largest account for approximately 0.17% of the sample. Sequencing was performed on CD4+ T cells from blood. All receptors derive from a human donor with juvenile idiopathic arthritis.

The chain joins TRBV19 to TRBJ1-3; D remains unclear. The CDR3 is made up of 15 amino acids. V gave up 5 bases and J gave up 2 bases, with 13 bases separating them. Germline loops: CDR1 LNHDA, CDR2 SQIVND (reference sequence). The CDR3 coding sequence is TGTGCCAGTAGTTCGGGAGGGTTACCTGGAAACACCATATATTTT. It encodes CASSSGGLPGNTIYF.

The V gene is TRBV11-2, the J gene TRBJ1-4, with a possible D match to TRBD1 (5 bases). CDR1 and CDR2 from the germline V gene are SGHAT and FQNNGV. This CDR3 comprises 15 residues. V shed 0 bases and J shed 1 base, with 6 bases lying between them. The CDR3 region is CASSLDGGTNEKLFF. Here the CDR3 DNA reads TGTGCCAGCAGCTTAGACGGGGGAACTAATGAAAAACTGTTTTTT.

The CDR3 reads CASSRTGPLYEQYF. The CDR3 region has the DNA TGTGCCAGCAGCAGGACAGGGCCCCTGTACGAGCAGTACTTC. The chain links TRBV6-6 to TRBJ2-7; TRBD1 matches at 8 bases. The CDR3 has 14 amino acids. V was pared by 6 bases and J by 4 bases, with 8 bases of the junction left unmatched. The germline CDR1 and CDR2 sequences are MNHNY and SVGAGI (reference sequence).

The chain links TRBV2 to TRBJ1-5; the D is unclear. The CDR3 is made up of 15 amino acids. Germline values: CDR1 SNHLY, CDR2 FYNNEI. V lost 5 bases, J lost 6 bases, and 17 bases lay in between. For the CDR3, the DNA is TGTGCCAGCAGTACCGGGAGGGCTGGTAGTCAGCCCCAGCATTTT. This sequence encodes CASSTGRAGSQPQHF.

The chain couples TRBV5-6 to TRBJ2-5; tentative D call: TRBD1 (6 bases). The J call may be wrong; the DNA end is better matched by TRBJ2-7. Germline V gives CDR1 SGHDT, CDR2 YYEEEE. The CDR3 spans 16 residues. The CDR3 here is CASSPLAGRGTYEQYF. CDR3 sequence (DNA): TGTGCCAGCAGCCCTCTGGCGGGCAGGGGAACCTACGAGCAGTACTTC.

The sample holds one count of this clone. The chain couples TRBV9 to TRBJ2-6; D is tentatively TRBD1 or TRBD2 (5 bases each). Trimming left V 4 bases short and J 3 bases short, with 11 bases between. The CDR3 runs to 15 residues. From germline, CDR1 is SGDLS and CDR2 YYNGEE. The CDR3 loop is CASSIGAGGANVLTF. As DNA, the CDR3 is TGTGCCAGCAGCATAGGGGCGGGTGGGGCCAACGTCCTGACTTTC.

V gene TRBV11-3 combines with J gene TRBJ2-2; 8 bases fit TRBD1. The CDR3 covers 18 residues. The V gene end was trimmed by 0 bases and the J gene end by 6 bases; junction bases not matched to a gene: 12. Germline-derived CDR1 and CDR2 are SGHNT and YENEEA. CDR3 region: CASSLEGPRDRLPGELFF. In nucleotides, the CDR3 is TGTGCCAGCAGCTTAGAGGGCCCCCGGGACAGGCTTCCCGGGGAGCTGTTTTTT.

This chain connects TRBV9 to TRBJ2-3; 7 bases agree with TRBD1. This CDR3 is 15 amino acids long. Germline trimming cut 4 bases from V and 6 bases from J; bases unmatched to any gene: 11. CDR1 and CDR2 (germline): SGDLS, YYNGEE. The chain's CDR3 is CASSLQQGWSDTQYF. CDR3 sequence (DNA): TGTGCCAGCAGCCTCCAACAGGGGTGGTCGGATACGCAGTATTTT.

This clone was recorded once. The genes are TRBV20-1 and TRBJ2-7; 8 nucleotides align to TRBD1. This CDR3 has 11 amino acids. With V trimmed by 8 bases and J by 5 bases, 5 bases remained unmatched. Germline values: CDR1 DFQATT, CDR2 SNEGSKA (reference sequence). CDR3 residues: CSPRQGNEQYF. CDR3 DNA: TGCAGTCCCAGACAGGGGAACGAGCAGTACTTC.

The chain links TRBV21-1 to TRBJ2-1; whether TRBD1, the table's D call, matches the DNA was not checked. TRBV21-1 is tagged as a pseudogene. The CDR3 spans 22 residues. This CDR3 is CASSKPRGLQGALAGPTNEQFF. The DNA of the CDR3 is TGTGCCAGCAGCAAACCGAGGGGGCTACAGGGGGCGTTAGCGGGACCCACTAATGAGCAGTTCTTC.

The chain is built from TRBV6-6 and TRBJ2-1, with 7 bases that match TRBD2. CDR1 and CDR2 from the germline V gene are MNHNY and SVGAGI (reference sequence). V trimming: 0 bases; J trimming: 10 bases; junction bases outside the gene matches: 12. This CDR3 comprises 16 residues. The DNA of the CDR3 is TGTGCCAGCAGTTACTCTGATGCGGGAGTGGAAATGGAGCAGTTCTTC. Translated: CASSYSDAGVEMEQFF.

The V gene is TRBV6-5, the J gene TRBJ1-2, with 10 bases lining up with TRBD1. Trimming cost V 6 bases and J 7 bases; bases outside gene matches: 11. The CDR3 is 15 amino acids. Looked up from germline, CDR1 is MNHEY and CDR2 is SVGAGI. The CDR3 is CASSLRGTGDRGYTF. DNA for the CDR3: TGTGCCAGCAGCCTGAGAGGGACAGGGGATCGTGGCTACACCTTC.

This clone came up once. This chain joins TRBV5-5 and TRBJ1-5, with 8 positions matching TRBD1. The CDR3 has 15 amino acids. Unmatched junction bases numbered 3, after V lost 2 bases and J lost 2 bases. Germline V gene sequence: CDR1 SGHKS, CDR2 YYEKEE (reference sequence). CDR3 sequence: CASSLGQGGNQPQHF. CDR3 sequence (DNA): TGTGCCAGCAGCTTAGGACAGGGAGGCAATCAGCCCCAGCATTTT.